This T cell receptor (beta chain) was recovered during a study of Ad26.COV2.S vaccination and SARS-CoV-2 variants. V trimming: 5 bases; J trimming: 4 bases; junction bases outside the gene matches: 5. Germline CDR1 SGHTA, CDR2 FQGTGA. The CDR3 length is 14 residues. Profiled with immunoSEQ multiplex PCR; TCRdb holds only in-frame clones, not every one. The data contain 380,000 or so clones, 86% of them singletons. Treatment here: about 20 received Ad26.COV2.S at low or high dose, single or two shots; about 5 received placebo; per-sample allocation not given. After the first vaccine or placebo injection, samples were drawn on day 63.

The sequencing used peripheral blood, collected in a trial of Ad26.COV2.S vaccine versus placebo. V and J are TRBV7-3 and TRBJ2-1; 7 bases map to TRBD1. This clonotype was sampled from a person aged 18-60 years who received the Ad26.COV2.S COVID-19 vaccine or a placebo. The CDR3: CASSPGGSYNEQFF. The CDR3 region has the DNA TGTGCCAGCAGCCCAGGGGGATCTTACAATGAGCAGTTCTTC.